This TCR beta chain was captured by sequencing in a study of vaccination effects on CD4 cells after COVID-19. ViraFEST assay sequencing came after antigen-specific CD4+ T cells were expanded with viral peptide pools. Following culture for more than 9 days, CD4+ T cells were isolated. This person's SARS-CoV-2 infection, confirmed by PCR, occurred between March and December 2020. The method was immunoSEQ multiplex PCR; TCRdb's version includes in-frame clones alone and lacks a portion of them. The sample shows tens of thousands of clones, 73% of them seen only once. The CDR3 extends over 14 amino acids. Germline V CDR1 and CDR2: SGHNT, YYREEE (reference sequence). V was trimmed by 5 bases and J by 4 bases, leaving 13 bases between them. Details on this clone: Its antigen is not identified.

The clonotype comes from a human donor who had a prior SARS-CoV-2 infection. The chain uses TRBV5-4 and TRBJ2-1; D is unresolved. The sequences come from CD4+ T cells from PBMCs cultured with a peptide pool, collected before COVID-19 vaccination. CDR3 residues: CASSHGFRYNEQFF. As DNA, the CDR3 is TGTGCCAGCAGTCACGGTTTTCGGTACAATGAGCAGTTCTTC.